This TCR beta chain comes out of a study of cytomegalovirus exposure and HLA in healthy donors. Overall study: Of more than 350 genotyped donors, around 76% clustered with self-reported Caucasian donors. Study-wide results and limits: In a later analysis, TCR beta V- and J-gene trimming was associated with a missense DCLRE1C variant. Earlier analysis found most TCR beta V segments productive about 90% or about 30% of the time.

The CDR3 spans 13 residues. From germline, CDR1 is MDHEN and CDR2 SYDVKM. V lost 3 bases and J 7 bases, leaving 12 bases between the germline ends. This clone was observed a few times. Its target is unknown. The PCR used 60 Vbeta and 13 Jbeta primers. Original processing methods: Around 80 million unique TCR beta chains, some 9.9 million of them shared, were counted by a later analysis. Sequencing was performed with immunoSEQ multiplex PCR; in TCRdb, only in-frame clones are kept and a portion is missing. That table gives V, J and clone size, and the DNA gave D and trimming. Of roughly 190,000 clones in the sample, more than 9.5% are singletons; the top ten hold 7.8%.

The specimen was PBMCs. The chain carries TRBV28 and TRBJ1-2; no clear D gene. The origin of this receptor is a man in his fifties in good health and CMV-seropositive. CDR3 protein: CASSFPGRGGYTF. In DNA form, the CDR3 reads TGTGCCAGCAGTTTCCCAGGACGGGGTGGCTACACCTTC.